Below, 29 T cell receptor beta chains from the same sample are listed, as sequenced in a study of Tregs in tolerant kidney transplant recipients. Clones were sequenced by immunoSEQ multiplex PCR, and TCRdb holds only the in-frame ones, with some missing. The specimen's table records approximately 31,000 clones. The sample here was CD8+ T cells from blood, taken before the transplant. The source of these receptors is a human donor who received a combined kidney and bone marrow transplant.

The CDR3 DNA, read in part, is TGTGCCAGTAGGCCTGACAGAACCTACGAG. Translation: CASRPDRTYE. The whole CDR3 is CASRPDRTYEQYF. V usage is TRBV19 and J usage is TRBJ2-7; the D gene is possibly TRBD1 (5 bases). The read ends 3 residues before the CDR3 terminus; that terminus is restored from the germline J gene. Germline CDR1 is LNHDA and CDR2 is SQIVND (reference sequence). Trimming removed 6 bases from V and 2 bases from J, with 11 bases in between. The CDR3 is 13 residues long.

The sequenced part of the CDR3 DNA is TGCGCCAGCAGTGGTCCAACAGATACG. This sequence encodes CASSGPTDT. The full CDR3 protein is CASSGPTDTQYF. The chain links TRBV10-2 to TRBJ2-3, with D uncertain. Read data end 3 residues before the CDR3 end; the end is taken from the germline J gene. The CDR3 length is 12 residues. Trimming cost V 4 bases and J 3 bases, with 5 bases left between them. The germline gives CDR1 WSHSY, CDR2 SAAADI.

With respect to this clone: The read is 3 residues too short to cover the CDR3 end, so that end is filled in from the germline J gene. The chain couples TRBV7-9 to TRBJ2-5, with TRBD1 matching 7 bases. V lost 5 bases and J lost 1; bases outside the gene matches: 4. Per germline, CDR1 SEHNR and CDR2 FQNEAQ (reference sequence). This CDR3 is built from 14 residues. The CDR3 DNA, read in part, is TGTGCCAGCAGCCCCGGGACAGCCCAAGAGACC. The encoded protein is CASSPGTAQET. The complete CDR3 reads CASSPGTAQETQYF.

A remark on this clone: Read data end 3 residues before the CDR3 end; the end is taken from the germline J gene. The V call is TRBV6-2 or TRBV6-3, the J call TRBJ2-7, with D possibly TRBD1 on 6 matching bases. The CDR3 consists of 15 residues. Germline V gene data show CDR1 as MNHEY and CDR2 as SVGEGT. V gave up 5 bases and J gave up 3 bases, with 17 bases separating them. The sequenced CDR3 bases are TGTGCCAGCAGTCCCCTAGGGCAGGGGATCTACGAG. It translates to CASSPLGQGIYE. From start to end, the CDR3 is CASSPLGQGIYEQYF.

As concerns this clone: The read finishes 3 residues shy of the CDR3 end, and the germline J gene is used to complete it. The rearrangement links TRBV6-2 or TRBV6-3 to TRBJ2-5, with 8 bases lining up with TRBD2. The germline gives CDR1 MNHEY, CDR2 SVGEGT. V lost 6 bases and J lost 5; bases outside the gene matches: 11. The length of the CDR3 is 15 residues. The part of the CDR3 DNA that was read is TGTGCCAGCAGCCTCCTGCGGGGGGCGGATGAGACC. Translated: CASSLLRGADET. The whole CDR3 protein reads CASSLLRGADETQYF.

Partial CDR3 DNA: TGTGCCAGCAGCCTCACAGGGGGATACTACAATGAG. Translating gives CASSLTGGYYNE. The CDR3, in full, reads CASSLTGGYYNEQFF. V usage is TRBV14 and J usage is TRBJ2-1; 8 bases match TRBD1. The CDR3 end falls 3 residues outside the read, so it is completed with the germline J gene. Trimming took 4 bases from V and 3 from J; bases not matched to a gene: 5. CDR1 is SGHDN, CDR2 FVKESK, per germline. The CDR3 runs 15 residues.

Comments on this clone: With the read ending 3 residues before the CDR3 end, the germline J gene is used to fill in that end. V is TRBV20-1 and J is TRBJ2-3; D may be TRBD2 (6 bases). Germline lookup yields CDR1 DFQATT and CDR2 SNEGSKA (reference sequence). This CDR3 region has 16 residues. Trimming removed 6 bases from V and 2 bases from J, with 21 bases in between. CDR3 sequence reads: CSARTPGLRYTDTQYF. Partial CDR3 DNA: TGCAGTGCGCGAACGCCGGGACTTCGTTACACAGATACG.

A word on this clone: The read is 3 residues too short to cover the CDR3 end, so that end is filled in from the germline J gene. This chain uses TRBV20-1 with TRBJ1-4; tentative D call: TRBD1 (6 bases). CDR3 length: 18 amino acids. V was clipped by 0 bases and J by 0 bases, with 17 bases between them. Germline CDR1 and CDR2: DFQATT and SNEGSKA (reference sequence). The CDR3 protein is CSARDFLQGLTTNEKLFF. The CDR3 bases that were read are TGCAGTGCTAGAGACTTCTTGCAGGGGTTGACAACTAATGAAAAA.

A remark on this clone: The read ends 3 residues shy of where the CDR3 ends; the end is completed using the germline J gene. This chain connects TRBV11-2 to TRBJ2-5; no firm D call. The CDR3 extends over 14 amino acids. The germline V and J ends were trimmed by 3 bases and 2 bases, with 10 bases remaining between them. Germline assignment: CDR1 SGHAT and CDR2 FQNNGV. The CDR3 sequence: CASSFFPLQETQYF. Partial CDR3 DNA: TGTGCCAGCAGCTTCTTCCCCCTTCAAGAGACC.

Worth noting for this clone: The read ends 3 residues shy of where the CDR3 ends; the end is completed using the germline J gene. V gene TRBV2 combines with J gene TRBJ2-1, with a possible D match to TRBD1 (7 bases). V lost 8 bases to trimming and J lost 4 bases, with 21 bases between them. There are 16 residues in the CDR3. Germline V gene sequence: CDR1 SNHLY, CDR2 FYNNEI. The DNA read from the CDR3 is TGTGCCAGCCGGAGCCTAGAGGGGGCGGGGTACAATGAG. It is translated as CASRSLEGAGYNE. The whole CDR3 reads CASRSLEGAGYNEQFF.

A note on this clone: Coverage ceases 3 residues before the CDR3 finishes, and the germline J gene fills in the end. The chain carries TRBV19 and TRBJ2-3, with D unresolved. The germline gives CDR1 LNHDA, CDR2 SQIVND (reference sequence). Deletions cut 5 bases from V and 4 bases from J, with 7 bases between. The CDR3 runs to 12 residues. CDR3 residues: CASSPRADTQYF. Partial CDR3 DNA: TGTGCCAGTAGTCCAAGGGCAGATACG.

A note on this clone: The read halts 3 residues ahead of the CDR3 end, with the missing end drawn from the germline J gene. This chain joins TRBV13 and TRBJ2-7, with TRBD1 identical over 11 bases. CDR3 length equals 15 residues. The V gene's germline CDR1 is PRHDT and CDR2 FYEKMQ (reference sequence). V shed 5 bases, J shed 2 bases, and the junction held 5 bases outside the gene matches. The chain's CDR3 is CASSLGQGAAYEQYF. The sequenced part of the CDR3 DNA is TGTGCCAGCAGCCTTGGACAGGGGGCGGCCTACGAG. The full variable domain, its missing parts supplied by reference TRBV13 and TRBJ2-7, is AAGVIQSPRHLIKEKRETATLKCYPIPRHDTVYWYQQGPGQDPQFLISFYEKMQSDKGSIPDRFSAQQFSDYHSELNMSSLELGDSALYFCASSLGQGAAYEQYFGPGTRLTVT.

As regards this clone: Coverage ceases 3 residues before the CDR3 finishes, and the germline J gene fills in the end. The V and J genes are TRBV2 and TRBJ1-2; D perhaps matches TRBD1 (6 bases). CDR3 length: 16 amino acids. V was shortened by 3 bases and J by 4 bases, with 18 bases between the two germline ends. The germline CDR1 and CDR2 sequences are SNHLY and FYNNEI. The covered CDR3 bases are TGTGCCAGCAGTGATGGTAAAGGGGGGGCCTTCTATGGC. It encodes CASSDGKGGAFYG. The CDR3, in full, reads CASSDGKGGAFYGYTF.

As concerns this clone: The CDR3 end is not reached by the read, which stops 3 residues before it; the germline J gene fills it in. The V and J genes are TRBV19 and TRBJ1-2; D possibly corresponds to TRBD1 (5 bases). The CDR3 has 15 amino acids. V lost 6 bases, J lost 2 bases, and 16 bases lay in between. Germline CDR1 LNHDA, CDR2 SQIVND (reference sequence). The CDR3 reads CASSGGVALNYGYTF. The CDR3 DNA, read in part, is TGTGCCAGTAGCGGAGGGGTCGCGTTAAACTATGGC.

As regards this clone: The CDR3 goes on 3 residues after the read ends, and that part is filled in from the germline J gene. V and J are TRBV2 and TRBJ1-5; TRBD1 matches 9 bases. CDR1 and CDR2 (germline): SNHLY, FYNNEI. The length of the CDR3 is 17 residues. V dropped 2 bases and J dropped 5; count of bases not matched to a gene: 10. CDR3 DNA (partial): TGTGCCAGCAGTGAATTTCTGGGACAGGGAGGGGATCAGCCC. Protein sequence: CASSEFLGQGGDQP. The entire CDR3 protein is CASSEFLGQGGDQPQHF.

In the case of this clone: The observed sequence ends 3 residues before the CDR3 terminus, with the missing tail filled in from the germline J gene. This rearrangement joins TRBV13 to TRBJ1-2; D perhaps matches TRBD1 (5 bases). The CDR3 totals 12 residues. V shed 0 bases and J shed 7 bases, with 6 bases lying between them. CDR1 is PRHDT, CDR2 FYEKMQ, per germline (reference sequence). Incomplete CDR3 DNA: TGTGCCAGCAGCTTAGGAGGGGCTGGC. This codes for CASSLGGAG. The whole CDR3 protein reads CASSLGGAGYTF.

The covered CDR3 bases are TGTGCCAGCAGCTCAAGACAGGCCTCTTATATCTCTGGGGCCAACGTC. Translation: CASSSRQASYISGANV. The whole CDR3 sequence is CASSSRQASYISGANVLTF. The chain employs TRBV7-1 and TRBJ2-6; possibly TRBD1 for D (6 bases). The CDR3 extends 3 residues past the end of the read, so its final part is completed from the germline J gene. TRBV7-1 is an open reading frame, and its role is uncertain. This CDR3 is built from 19 residues. Trimming stripped 2 bases from V and 0 bases from J, with 17 bases between.

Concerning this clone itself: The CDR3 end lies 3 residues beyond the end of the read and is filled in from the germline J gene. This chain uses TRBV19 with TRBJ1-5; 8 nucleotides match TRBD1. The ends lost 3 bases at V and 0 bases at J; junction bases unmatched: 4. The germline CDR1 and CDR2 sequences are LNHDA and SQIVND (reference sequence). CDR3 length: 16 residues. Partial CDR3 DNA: TGTGCCAGTAGTATCGGTACAGGGGGTAGCAATCAGCCC. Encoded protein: CASSIGTGGSNQP. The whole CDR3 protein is CASSIGTGGSNQPQHF.

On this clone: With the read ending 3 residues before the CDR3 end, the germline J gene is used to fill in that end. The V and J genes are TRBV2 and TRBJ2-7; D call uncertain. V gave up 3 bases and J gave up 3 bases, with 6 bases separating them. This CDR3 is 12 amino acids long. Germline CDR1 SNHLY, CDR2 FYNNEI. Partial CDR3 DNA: TGTGCCAGCAGTGACCGTCGCTACGAG. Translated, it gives CASSDRRYE. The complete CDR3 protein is CASSDRRYEQYF.

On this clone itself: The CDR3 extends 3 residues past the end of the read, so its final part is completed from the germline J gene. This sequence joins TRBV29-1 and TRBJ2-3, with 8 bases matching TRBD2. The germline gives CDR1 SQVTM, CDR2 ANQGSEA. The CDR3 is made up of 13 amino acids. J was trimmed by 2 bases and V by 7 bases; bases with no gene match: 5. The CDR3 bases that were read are TGCAGCGCCCGCGGGGGGAACACAGATACG. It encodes CSARGGNTDT. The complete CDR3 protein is CSARGGNTDTQYF.

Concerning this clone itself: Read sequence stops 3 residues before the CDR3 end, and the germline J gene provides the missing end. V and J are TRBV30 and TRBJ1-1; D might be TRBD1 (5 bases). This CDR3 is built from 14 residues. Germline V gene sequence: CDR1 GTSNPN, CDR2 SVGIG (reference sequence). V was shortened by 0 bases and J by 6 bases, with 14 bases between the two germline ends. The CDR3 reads CAWSVGGVEAEAFF. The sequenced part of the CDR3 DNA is TGTGCCTGGAGTGTGGGGGGGGTCGAGGCTGAA. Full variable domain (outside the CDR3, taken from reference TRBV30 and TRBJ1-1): SQTIHQWPATLVQPVGSPLSLECTVEGTSNPNLYWYRQAAGRGLQLLFYSVGIGQISSEVPQNLSASRPQDRQFILSSKKLLLSDSGFYLCAWSVGGVEAEAFFGQGTRLTVV.

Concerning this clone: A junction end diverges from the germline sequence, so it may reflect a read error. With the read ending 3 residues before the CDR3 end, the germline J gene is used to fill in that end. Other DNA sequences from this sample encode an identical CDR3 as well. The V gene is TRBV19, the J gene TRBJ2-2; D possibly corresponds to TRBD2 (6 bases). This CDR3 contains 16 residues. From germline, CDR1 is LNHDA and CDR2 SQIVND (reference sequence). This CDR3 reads CASSIVWGENTGELFF. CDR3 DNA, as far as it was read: TGTGCCAGCAGTATAGTTTGGGGGGAGAACACCGGGGAG.

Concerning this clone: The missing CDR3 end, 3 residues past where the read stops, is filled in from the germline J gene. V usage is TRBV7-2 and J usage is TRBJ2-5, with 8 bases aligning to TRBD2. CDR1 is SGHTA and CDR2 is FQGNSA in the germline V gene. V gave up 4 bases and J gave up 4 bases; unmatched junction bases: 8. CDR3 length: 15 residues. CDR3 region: CASSSGGLVGETQYF. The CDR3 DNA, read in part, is TGTGCCAGCAGCTCCGGGGGACTAGTAGGAGAGACC. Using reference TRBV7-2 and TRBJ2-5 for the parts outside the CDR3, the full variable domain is GAGVSQSPSNKVTEKGKDVELRCDPISGHTALYWYRQSLGQGLEFLIYFQGNSAPDKSGLPSDRFSAERTGGSVSTLTIQRTQQEDSAVYLCASSSGGLVGETQYFGPGTRLLVL.

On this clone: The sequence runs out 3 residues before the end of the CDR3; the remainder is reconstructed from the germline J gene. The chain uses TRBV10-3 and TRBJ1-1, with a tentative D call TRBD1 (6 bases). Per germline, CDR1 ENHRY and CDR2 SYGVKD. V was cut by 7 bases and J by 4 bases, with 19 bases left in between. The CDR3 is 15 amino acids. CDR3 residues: CAITPGGGRGTEAFF. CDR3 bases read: TGTGCCATCACCCCCGGGGGGGGCAGGGGCACTGAA.

Incomplete CDR3 DNA: TGTGCCAGTAGTATGAGTAGCGTAATCAATGAG. It specifies CASSMSSVINE. The whole CDR3 region reads CASSMSSVINEQFF. The chain has TRBV19 and TRBJ2-1; possible D gene TRBD2, 5 bases. The sequence runs out 3 residues before the end of the CDR3; the remainder is reconstructed from the germline J gene. The CDR3 contains 14 residues. Trimming removed 3 bases at V and 6 bases at J, with 12 bases between. Looked up from germline, CDR1 is LNHDA and CDR2 is SQIVND (reference sequence).

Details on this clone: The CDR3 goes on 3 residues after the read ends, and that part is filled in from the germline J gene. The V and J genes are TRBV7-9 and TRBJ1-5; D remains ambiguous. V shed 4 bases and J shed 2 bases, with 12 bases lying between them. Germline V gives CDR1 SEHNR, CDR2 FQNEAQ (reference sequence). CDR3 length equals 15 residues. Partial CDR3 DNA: TGTGCCAGCAGCTCATCCCGGGTAGGCAATCAGCCC. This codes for CASSSSRVGNQP. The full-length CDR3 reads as CASSSSRVGNQPQHF.

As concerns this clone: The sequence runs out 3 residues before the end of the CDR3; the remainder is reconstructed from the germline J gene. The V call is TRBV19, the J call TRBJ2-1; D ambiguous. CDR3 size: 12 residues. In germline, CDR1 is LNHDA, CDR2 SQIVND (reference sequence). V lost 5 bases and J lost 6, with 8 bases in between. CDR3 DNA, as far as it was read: TGTGCCAGTAGTTTGGGCGCCAATGAG. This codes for CASSLGANE. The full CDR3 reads CASSLGANEQFF.

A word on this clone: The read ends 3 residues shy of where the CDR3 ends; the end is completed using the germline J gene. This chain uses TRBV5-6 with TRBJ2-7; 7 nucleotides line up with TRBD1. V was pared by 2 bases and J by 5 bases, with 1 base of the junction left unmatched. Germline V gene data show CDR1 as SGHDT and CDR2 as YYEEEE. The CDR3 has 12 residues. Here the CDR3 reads CASSFQGDEQYF. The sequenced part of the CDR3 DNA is TGTGCCAGCAGCTTTCAGGGGGACGAG.

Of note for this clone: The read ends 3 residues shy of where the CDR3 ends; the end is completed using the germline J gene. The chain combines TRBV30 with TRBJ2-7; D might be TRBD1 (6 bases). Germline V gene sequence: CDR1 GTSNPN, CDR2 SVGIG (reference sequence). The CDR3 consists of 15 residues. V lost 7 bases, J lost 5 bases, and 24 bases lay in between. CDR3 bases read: TGTGCCTCCCCCCCCGGGACACCTGGTAAACACGAG. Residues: CASPPGTPGKHE. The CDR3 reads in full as CASPPGTPGKHEQYF.